One and the same sample provided the 7 T cell receptor beta chains below, sequenced in a study of blood T cell repertoires in COVID-19. Data came from immunoSEQ multiplex PCR; TCRdb stores just in-frame clones and leaves some out. The repertoire includes about 140,000 clones, around 89% of them detected once, and under 3% sits in the top ten. The material sequenced was peripheral blood. The receptors stem from a human donor with COVID-19, enrolled during active disease. The donor label of this sample is uncertain.

The rearrangement uses TRBV30 and TRBJ1-4; 7 nucleotides line up with TRBD1. CDR1 GTSNPN and CDR2 SVGIG come from the germline V gene (reference sequence). With 4 bases clipped from V and 6 bases from J, the junction kept 5 bases outside the gene matches. The CDR3 extends over 13 amino acids. The CDR3 here is CAWNRQGDEKLFF. The CDR3 DNA sequence: TGTGCCTGGAATCGACAGGGAGATGAAAAACTGTTTTTT.

This chain uses TRBV6-5 with TRBJ1-4, with 10 bases that match TRBD1. There are 15 residues in the CDR3. After removal of 2 bases from V and 7 bases from J, the junction contained 4 bases not matched to a gene. Looked up from germline, CDR1 is MNHEY and CDR2 is SVGAGI. CDR3 in amino acids: CASSYDRGRPEKLFF. As DNA, the CDR3 is TGTGCCAGCAGTTACGACAGGGGGCGTCCTGAAAAACTGTTTTTT.

The chain is built from TRBV7-3 and TRBJ2-2; no clear D. This CDR3 is built from 13 residues. Trimming took off 4 bases at V and 4 bases at J, with 7 bases between the two ends. Germline V lookup: CDR1 SGHTA, CDR2 FQGTGA. The CDR3 DNA sequence: TGTGCCAGCAGCTCGCCGGGCACCGGGGAGCTGTTTTTT. This encodes CASSSPGTGELFF.

The chain links TRBV9 to TRBJ1-6; the D is unclear. With 7 bases removed from V and 0 bases from J, the gap between germline ends came to 8 bases. The CDR3 has 14 residues. Looked up from germline, CDR1 is SGDLS and CDR2 is YYNGEE. The CDR3 loop is CASAVSSYNSPLHF. Written as DNA, the CDR3 is TGTGCCAGCGCCGTGAGCTCCTATAATTCACCCCTCCACTTT.

The J gene is TRBJ2-1, the V gene TRBV19, with D possibly TRBD1 on 6 matching bases. Germline V lookup: CDR1 LNHDA, CDR2 SQIVND (reference sequence). The ends were cut back, 3 bases at V and 6 bases at J, with 12 bases in the middle. CDR3 length equals 14 residues. The CDR3 coding sequence is TGTGCCAGTAGTATGGCCAGGGGTGGCAATGAGCAGTTCTTC. Encoded protein: CASSMARGGNEQFF.

This sequence joins TRBV10-3 and TRBJ2-5, with D tentatively TRBD1 (6 bases). CDR3 length: 17 residues. Trimming shortened V by 0 bases and J by 1 base, and 15 bases separated the two germline ends. Per the germline V gene, CDR1 is ENHRY and CDR2 is SYGVKD. The CDR3 sequence is CAISESTGGALQETQYF. The DNA of the CDR3 is TGTGCCATCAGTGAGTCCACTGGGGGCGCCCTCCAAGAGACCCAGTACTTC.

The chain uses TRBV4-1 and TRBJ2-7, with D possibly matching TRBD2 (6 bases). V gave up 4 bases and J gave up 1 base, with 17 bases separating them. The germline CDR1 and CDR2 sequences are MGHRA and YSYEKL. The CDR3 sequence is 16 residues long. The CDR3 loop reads CASSPIGSGDSYEQYF. In DNA, the CDR3 is TGCGCCAGCAGCCCAATTGGATCGGGAGATTCCTACGAGCAGTACTTC.